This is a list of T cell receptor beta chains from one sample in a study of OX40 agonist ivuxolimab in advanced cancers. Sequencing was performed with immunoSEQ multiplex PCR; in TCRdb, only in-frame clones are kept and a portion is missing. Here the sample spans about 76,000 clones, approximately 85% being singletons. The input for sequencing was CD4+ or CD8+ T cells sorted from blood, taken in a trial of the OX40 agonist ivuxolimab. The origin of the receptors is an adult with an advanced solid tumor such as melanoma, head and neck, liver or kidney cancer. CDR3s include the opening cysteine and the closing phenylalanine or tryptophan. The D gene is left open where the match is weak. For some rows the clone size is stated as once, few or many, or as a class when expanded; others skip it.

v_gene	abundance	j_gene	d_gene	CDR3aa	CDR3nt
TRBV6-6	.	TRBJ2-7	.	CASSYAGSSYEQYF	TGTGCCAGCAGCTACGCAGGGAGCTCCTACGAGCAGTACTTC
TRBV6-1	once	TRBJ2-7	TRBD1	CASGREGTGGEKQYF	TGTGCCAGCGGAAGGGAGGGGACAGGGGGCGAAAAGCAGTACTTC
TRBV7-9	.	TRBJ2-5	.	CASSLIEAQETQYF	TGTGCCAGCAGCTTAATAGAGGCCCAAGAGACCCAGTACTTC
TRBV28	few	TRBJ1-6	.	CASSSPSGSTPLHF	TGTGCCAGCAGTTCCCCATCAGGGTCGACACCCCTCCACTTT
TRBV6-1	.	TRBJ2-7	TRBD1	CASSDGQGYEQYF	TGTGCCAGCAGTGATGGACAGGGATACGAGCAGTACTTC
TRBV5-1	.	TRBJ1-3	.	CASSWGVGDRSGNTIYF	TGCGCCAGCAGCTGGGGCGTGGGGGACCGCTCTGGAAACACCATATATTTT
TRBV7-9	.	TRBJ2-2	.	CASSIAGTVRDTGELFF	TGTGCCAGCAGCATAGCCGGGACCGTCAGGGACACCGGGGAGCTGTTTTTT
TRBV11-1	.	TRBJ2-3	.	CASSLEGIHRNTDTQYF	TGTGCCAGCAGCTTGGAGGGAATCCACAGGAACACAGATACGCAGTATTTT
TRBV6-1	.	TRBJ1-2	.	CASTRGEGYTF	TGTGCCAGCACCCGGGGGGAAGGCTACACCTTC
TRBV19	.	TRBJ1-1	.	CASSTDILTEAFF	TGTGCCAGTAGTACTGACATTCTCACTGAAGCTTTCTTT
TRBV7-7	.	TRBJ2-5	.	CASSRGYLETQYF	TGTGCCAGCAGCCGGGGGTACTTGGAGACCCAGTACTTC
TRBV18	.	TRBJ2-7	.	CASSPTEGSYEQYF	TGTGCCAGCTCACCAACGGAAGGGTCCTACGAGCAGTACTTC
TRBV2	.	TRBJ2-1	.	CASSGDPPSYNEQFF	TGTGCCAGCAGTGGGGACCCACCCTCCTACAATGAGCAGTTCTTC
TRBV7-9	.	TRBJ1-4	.	CASSFRAPGGGGEKLFF	TGTGCCAGCAGCTTCAGGGCCCCCGGGGGCGGAGGAGAAAAACTGTTTTTT
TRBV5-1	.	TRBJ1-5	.	CASSPGVGQPQHF	TGCGCCAGCAGCCCAGGGGTCGGTCAGCCCCAGCATTTT